One and the same sample provided the 12 T cell receptor beta chains below, sequenced in a study of T cells in localized non-small cell lung cancer. The table came from immunoSEQ multiplex PCR; TCRdb's copy has only in-frame clones and leaves some out. Of fewer than 8,000 clones listed, under 65% are singletons. The sample here was lymph node tissue, taken before any cancer treatment. The receptors here all came from a female donor of 60 years or more with stage I lung adenocarcinoma.

The chain recombines TRBV12-2 with TRBJ2-7; TRBD2 is the table's D call, not checked against the DNA. TRBV12-2 is described as a pseudogene. The CDR3 is made up of 18 amino acids. This CDR3 is CASRLVALAGGCSYEQYF. CDR3 coding DNA: TGTGCAAGTCGCTTAGTCGCACTAGCGGGGGGCTGCTCCTACGAGCAGTACTTC.

This clone was observed a few times. This chain joins TRBV6-7 and TRBJ1-2, with a weak D call TRBD1 (5 bases). TRBV6-7 is placed among ORFs of uncertain function. The CDR3 contains 13 residues. Trimming took off 6 bases at V and 5 bases at J, with 13 bases between the two ends. For the CDR3, the DNA is TGTGCCAGCAGCCGTGGGACGCCTTATGGCTACACCTTC. Translation gives CASSRGTPYGYTF.

This chain joins TRBV29-1 and TRBJ2-3; TRBD2 matches 9 bases. Per the germline V gene, CDR1 is SQVTM and CDR2 is ANQGSEA. The trim removed 0 bases at V and 0 bases at J, leaving 10 bases unmatched. The CDR3 consists of 18 residues. The chain's CDR3 is CSVEDWDSGGDSTDTQYF. CDR3 sequence (DNA): TGCAGCGTTGAAGATTGGGATAGCGGGGGTGATAGCACAGATACGCAGTATTTT.

This chain links TRBV19 with TRBJ1-1; D unresolved. The CDR3 has 13 amino acids. The V end lost 6 bases, the J end lost 2 bases, and 10 bases lay between the germline ends. The V gene's germline CDR1 is LNHDA and CDR2 SQIVND (reference sequence). In nucleotides, the CDR3 is TGTGCCAGTAGCGTGGGCCCAAACACTGAAGCTTTCTTT. It is translated as CASSVGPNTEAFF. Filled out from reference TRBV19 and TRBJ1-1, the complete variable domain reads DGGITQSPKYLFRKEGQNVTLSCEQNLNHDAMYWYRQDPGQGLRLIYYSQIVNDFQKGDIAEGYSVSREKKESFPLTVTSAQKNPTAFYLCASSVGPNTEAFFGQGTRLTVV.

This chain connects TRBV19 to TRBJ1-2; 10 bases map to TRBD1. The CDR3 length is 15 residues. Germline-derived CDR1 and CDR2 are LNHDA and SQIVND (reference sequence). Trimming removed 6 bases from V and 7 bases from J; junction bases left unmatched: 11. CDR3 region: CASRQKTGGRSGYTF. DNA of the CDR3: TGTGCCAGTAGACAAAAGACAGGGGGCCGGAGTGGCTACACCTTC.

The V call is TRBV19, the J call TRBJ2-5, with D perhaps being TRBD1 or TRBD2 (5 bases each). V was shortened by 6 bases and J by 5 bases, with 13 bases between the two germline ends. CDR1 and CDR2 from the germline V gene are LNHDA and SQIVND (reference sequence). The CDR3 runs to 13 residues. The CDR3 coding sequence is TGTGCCAGTAGACTGACGGGGCAGGAGACCCAGTACTTC. Residues: CASRLTGQETQYF.

The V and J genes are TRBV19 and TRBJ1-5, with D unclear. Germline-derived CDR1 and CDR2 are LNHDA and SQIVND (reference sequence). This CDR3 has 14 residues. The V and J ends lost 2 bases and 5 bases respectively, with 10 bases between them. CDR3 in DNA: TGTGCCAGTAGTATAAACCTTGGGGATCAGCCCCAGCATTTT. Residues: CASSINLGDQPQHF.

This chain uses TRBV6-9 with TRBJ2-1, with TRBD2 as a possible D gene (5 bases). This CDR3 is built from 11 residues. Deletions cut 5 bases from V and 9 bases from J, with 8 bases between. Looked up from germline, CDR1 is MNHGY and CDR2 is SVAAGI. The CDR3 DNA follows: TGTGCCAGCAGTCAACGGGGTGAGCAGTTCTTC. It specifies CASSQRGEQFF.

The chain has TRBV28 and TRBJ2-7, with unresolved D. The CDR3 has 13 residues. Trimming cost V 3 bases and J 0 bases, with 6 bases left between them. Per the germline V gene, CDR1 is MDHEN and CDR2 is SYDVKM. The chain's CDR3 is CASSLVLSYEQYF. The CDR3 coding sequence is TGTGCCAGCAGTTTGGTGCTCTCCTACGAGCAGTACTTC.

The CDR3 protein is CASSLGGSGDPFTDTQYF. CDR3 coding DNA: TGCGCCAGCAGCTTGGGGGGGTCCGGGGACCCTTTCACAGATACGCAGTATTTT. The chain uses TRBV5-1 and TRBJ2-3; possibly TRBD1 or TRBD2 for D (5 bases each). Deletions cut 0 bases from V and 2 bases from J, with 19 bases between. CDR3 length: 18 residues. Germline V CDR1 and CDR2: SGHRS, YFSETQ.

The chain links TRBV28 to TRBJ2-7, with 8 positions matching TRBD1. Unmatched junction bases numbered 15, after V lost 1 base and J lost 4 bases. Germline CDR1 and CDR2: MDHEN and SYDVKM. The CDR3 consists of 18 residues. CDR3 protein: CASSLFDLPRTGLYEQYF. Written as DNA, the CDR3 is TGTGCCAGCAGTTTATTTGACCTCCCTAGGACAGGGTTATACGAGCAGTACTTC.

The chain links TRBV19 to TRBJ2-1, with 8 bases matching TRBD2. J was trimmed by 3 bases and V by 2 bases; bases with no gene match: 3. This CDR3 spans 15 amino acids. CDR1 is LNHDA, CDR2 SQIVND, per germline (reference sequence). The CDR3 protein is CASSITGRGYNEQFF. CDR3 nucleotide sequence: TGTGCCAGTAGTATAACCGGGAGGGGCTACAATGAGCAGTTCTTC. The whole variable domain, filled in from reference TRBV19 and TRBJ2-1, reads DGGITQSPKYLFRKEGQNVTLSCEQNLNHDAMYWYRQDPGQGLRLIYYSQIVNDFQKGDIAEGYSVSREKKESFPLTVTSAQKNPTAFYLCASSITGRGYNEQFFGPGTRLTVL.